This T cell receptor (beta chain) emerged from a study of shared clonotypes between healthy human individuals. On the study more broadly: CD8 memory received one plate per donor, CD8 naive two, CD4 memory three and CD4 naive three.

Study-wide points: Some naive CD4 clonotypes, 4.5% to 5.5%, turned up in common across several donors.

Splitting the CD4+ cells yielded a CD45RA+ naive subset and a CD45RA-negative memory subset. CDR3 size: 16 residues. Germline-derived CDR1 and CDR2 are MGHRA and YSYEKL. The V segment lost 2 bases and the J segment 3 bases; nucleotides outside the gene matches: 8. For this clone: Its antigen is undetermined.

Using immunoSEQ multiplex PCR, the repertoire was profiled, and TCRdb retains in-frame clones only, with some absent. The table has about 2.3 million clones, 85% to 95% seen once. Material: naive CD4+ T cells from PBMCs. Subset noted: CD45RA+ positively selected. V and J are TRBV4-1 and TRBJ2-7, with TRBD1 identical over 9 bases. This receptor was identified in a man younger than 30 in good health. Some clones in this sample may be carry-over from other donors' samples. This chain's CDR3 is CASSQRAPGQGYEQYF. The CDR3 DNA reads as TGCGCCAGCAGCCAAAGAGCCCCGGGACAGGGCTACGAGCAGTACTTC.